The clone carrying this T cell receptor beta chain was seen a few times. The sample originates from a study of blood T cell repertoires in COVID-19. Study in general: PBMCs, B-cell-depleted T cells, or T cells provided the cDNA or gDNA that made up the material.

Original data processing: Scientists estimated how many nucleated cells there were by amplifying reference gene primers. Repertoires were generated with immunoSEQ multiplex PCR, while TCRdb's copy carries only in-frame clones and drops some. V and J calls and clone size are given by that table; D and trimming were obtained from the DNA. The table lists about 170,000 clones, around four fifths of them singletons. From germline, CDR1 is SGHTA and CDR2 FQGNSA. The CDR3 spans 14 residues. Trimming took 3 bases from V and 5 from J; bases not matched to a gene: 5. This TCR was sampled from a woman older than 75 with acute or convalescent COVID-19. The source material was peripheral blood. V gene TRBV7-2 combines with J gene TRBJ2-5; 8 nucleotides agree with TRBD1. CDR3 coding DNA: TGTGCCAGCAGCTTGGGAACAGGGGGGGAGACCCAGTACTTC. Translation gives CASSLGTGGETQYF.